What follows are 15 T cell receptor beta chains derived from one specimen sequenced in a study. TCRdb re-derived calls from the 5' RACE reads in MiXCR, one entry per CDR3 protein. Of roughly 50,000 distinct CDR3 sequences in the sample, over 15% were seen once. The sample taken for sequencing was naive CD4+ T cells sorted from blood. Subset: naive CD4+ T cells, CD4+CD45RA+CD25-. These receptors were taken from a female donor with breast cancer.

Concerning this clonotype itself: This may arise from a read error, as a much more abundant clone is one base away. V is TRBV6-6 and J is TRBJ1-2; D is undetermined. Germline loops: CDR1 MNHNY, CDR2 SVGAGI (reference sequence). The CDR3 has 10 residues. The CDR3: CACSNYGYTF. CDR3 DNA sequence: TGTGCCTGCAGCAACTATGGCTACACCTTC.

V gene TRBV4-2 combines with J gene TRBJ1-2; unclear D gene. The CDR3 contains 15 residues. In germline, CDR1 is LGHNA, CDR2 YNFKEQ. Between the trimmed V and J ends, which lost 0 bases and 8 bases, there was a span of 16 bases. The CDR3 here is CASSQDWSRSEGYTF. In nucleotides, the CDR3 is TGTGCCAGCAGCCAAGATTGGAGCAGGTCTGAAGGCTACACCTTC.

This sequence joins TRBV3-1 and TRBJ2-7; 10 bases are a match to TRBD1. This CDR3 has 14 residues. V lost 4 bases to trimming and J lost 6 bases; unmatched junction nucleotides: 6. Germline lookup yields CDR1 LGHDT and CDR2 YNNKEL (reference sequence). Here the CDR3 reads CASSLRTGGFEQYF. The CDR3 DNA follows: TGTGCCAGCAGCCTAAGGACAGGGGGTTTCGAGCAGTACTTC.

About this clonotype: With a much larger clone just one base away, this may be a read error. V and J are TRBV2 and TRBJ2-1; D not certain. CDR3 size: 15 residues. CDR1 and CDR2 from the germline V gene are SNHLY and FYNNEI. CDR3 sequence (DNA): TGTGCCAGCAGTGAAGCGCTTCAGGAGTCTGGCGAGCAGTCCTTC. It translates to CASSEALQESGEQSF.

This clonotype was observed at least ten times. The chain has TRBV10-3 and TRBJ2-7; 11 nucleotides align to TRBD2. Germline CDR1 and CDR2: ENHRY and SYGVKD. V lost 0 bases and J lost 7; bases outside the gene matches: 8. This CDR3 contains 16 residues. The CDR3 here is CAISESVLAGGKEQYF. DNA for the CDR3: TGTGCCATCAGTGAGTCGGTTCTAGCGGGAGGCAAGGAGCAGTACTTC.

This clonotype came up once. The rearrangement links TRBV6-1 to TRBJ1-5; a possible D gene is TRBD1 (6 bases). The germline V gene has CDR1 MNHNS and CDR2 SASEGT. CDR3 length: 15 amino acids. Trimming removed 8 bases at V and 2 bases at J, with 16 bases between. CDR3 coding DNA: TGTGCCAGCTCAGGGGTCACGGTGGGCAATCAGCCCCAGCATTTT. Its translation is CASSGVTVGNQPQHF.

This clonotype came up many times. The rearrangement joins TRBV6-1 to TRBJ1-2; TRBD1 aligns across 7 bases. The V and J ends lost 2 bases and 8 bases, in that order; junction bases with no gene match: 8. CDR1 and CDR2 from the germline V gene are MNHNS and SASEGT. The CDR3 length is 14 residues. The CDR3, as DNA: TGTGCCAGCAGTGAACAGGGACAGAGGAGCGGCTACACCTTC. Protein: CASSEQGQRSGYTF.

This clonotype was counted a few times. The V and J genes are TRBV20-1 and TRBJ2-4; TRBD2 aligns across 11 bases. The CDR3 runs to 15 residues. Trimming at V came to 3 bases and at J to 7 bases, leaving 8 bases not matched to a gene. Looked up from germline, CDR1 is DFQATT and CDR2 is SNEGSKA (reference sequence). CDR3 DNA sequence: TGCAGTGCTAGGGGACTAGCGGCGATCGGGAACATTCAGTACTTC. Translated, it gives CSARGLAAIGNIQYF.

This clonotype showed up many times. The rearrangement joins TRBV6-5 to TRBJ1-2, with TRBD1 matching 8 bases. Trimming removed 6 bases from V and 4 bases from J; junction bases left unmatched: 7. In germline, CDR1 is MNHEY, CDR2 SVGAGI. This CDR3 is built from 14 residues. CDR3 nucleotide sequence: TGTGCCAGCAGATCTCCGGACAGGGTCTATGGCTACACCTTC. Its protein is CASRSPDRVYGYTF.

With respect to this clonotype: A read error is possible here, since a much larger clone lies one base away. This CDR3 is CANSLAGTEDGYTF. The CDR3 DNA reads as TGCGCCAACAGCTTGGCCGGGACAGAGGATGGCTACACCTTC. V and J are TRBV5-1 and TRBJ1-2; 7 bases agree with TRBD1. CDR3 length: 14 amino acids. Germline V gene data show CDR1 as SGHRS and CDR2 as YFSETQ.

This clonotype was detected many times. The chain carries TRBV7-2 and TRBJ1-2; no firm D call. Germline V gene sequence: CDR1 SGHTA, CDR2 FQGNSA. The CDR3 loop spans 13 amino acids. V was trimmed by 5 bases and J by 7 bases, leaving 14 bases between them. Here the CDR3 DNA reads TGTGCCAGCAGCAGTACAGCTCTGGGTGGCTACACCTTC. This gives the protein CASSSTALGGYTF.

V gene TRBV7-9 combines with J gene TRBJ2-7; 8 bases match TRBD1. Trimming at V came to 9 bases and at J to 8 bases, leaving 9 bases not matched to a gene. Germline V gene lookup returns CDR1 SEHNR and CDR2 FQNEAQ (reference sequence). There are 12 residues in the CDR3. The CDR3 region has the DNA TGTGCCAGTAGCCTGGGACAGGTGAAGCAGTACTTC. Protein product: CASSLGQVKQYF.

This clonotype was detected many times. V gene TRBV5-1 combines with J gene TRBJ1-1, with D unclear. CDR3 length equals 13 residues. Germline-derived CDR1 and CDR2 are SGHRS and YFSETQ. The V end was cut by 0 bases, the J end by 6 bases, with 9 bases between. This chain's CDR3 is CASSLEGRAEAFF. The DNA of the CDR3 is TGCGCCAGCAGCTTGGAAGGTAGAGCTGAAGCTTTCTTT.

This clonotype showed up many times. The chain couples TRBV20-1 to TRBJ2-1; tentative D call: TRBD1 (5 bases). The CDR3 runs 14 residues. Looked up from germline, CDR1 is DFQATT and CDR2 is SNEGSKA (reference sequence). V lost 7 bases, J lost 4 bases, and 17 bases lay in between. This CDR3 is CSGRPRQRYNEQFF. For the CDR3, the DNA is TGCAGTGGCCGACCGAGACAGAGATACAATGAGCAGTTCTTC.

In its sample, this clonotype was seen many times. J is TRBJ2-2 and V is TRBV6-1; D tentatively fits TRBD1 or TRBD2 (5 bases each). The CDR3 totals 14 residues. Germline V CDR1 and CDR2: MNHNS, SASEGT. V lost 5 bases and J lost 0, with 7 bases in between. The CDR3 sequence: CASSMGPNTGELFF. The CDR3 bases are TGTGCCAGCAGTATGGGACCGAACACCGGGGAGCTGTTTTTT.